A selection of T cell receptor beta chains follows, all from one sample in a study of response to subunit inactivated influenza vaccine. TCRdb analysed the RT-PCR reads with MiXCR anew, one entry per CDR3 protein. The table shows 530,000 or so distinct CDR3 sequences, with over 9.5% occurring only once. This material consisted of PBMCs from blood, taken on the day of vaccination. The receptor set was obtained from a man aged 45-60 years who received an inactivated influenza vaccine. CDR3s leave out the opening cysteine and the closing phenylalanine or tryptophan.

j_call cdr3_length v_call cdr3_aa
TRBJ1-5 13 TRBV7-2 ASSLATGANQPQH
TRBJ2-2 16 TRBV4-2 ASSQDTGRQGRSGELF
TRBJ2-5 10 TRBV20-1 SARPFAGTQY
TRBJ2-2 12 TRBV7-3 ASRPSGDTGELF
TRBJ2-5 13 TRBV11-2 ASSLGNSGGETQY
TRBJ1-5 12 TRBV24-1 ATGGPYSNQPQH
TRBJ1-3 15 TRBV15 ATSRAWGASSGNTIY
TRBJ2-1 13 TRBV20-1 SARPLRVPGREQF
TRBJ1-1 13 TRBV4-3 ASSQWTGMNTEAF
TRBJ2-5 11 TRBV6-5 ASSYAREETQY
TRBJ2-7 12 TRBV7-8 ASSPRDTSYEQY
TRBJ1-5 11 TRBV30 AWSGGLDQPQH
TRBJ2-1 12 TRBV19 ASSIGVLYNEQF
TRBJ2-4 12 TRBV12-3/TRBV12-4 ASSFGQGRDIQY
TRBJ2-7 11 TRBV27 ASSYLNGYEQY
TRBJ2-5 12 TRBV20-1 SARRLADQETQY
TRBJ2-7 11 TRBV7-8 ASSLAGYSEQY
TRBJ2-5 9 TRBV5-6 ASSSGLVFR
TRBJ2-7 13 TRBV7-9 ASSFDGTGIYEQY
TRBJ2-1 15 TRBV7-2 ASSLASSGPPSDEQF
TRBJ1-1 14 TRBV9 ASSVDRTGKYTEAF
TRBJ2-7 15 TRBV5-4 ASSQDSRGSYSYEQY
TRBJ2-5 17 TRBV20-1 SARDLRASGGPERETQY
TRBJ2-3 11 TRBV29-1 SVEDEGVSTQY
TRBJ2-7 12 TRBV15 ATSEGGKSYEQY
TRBJ2-6 13 TRBV12-3/TRBV12-4 ASSQRSSGANVLT
TRBJ2-4 15 TRBV4-1 ASSHHRDLLAKNIQY
TRBJ2-3 15 TRBV20-1 SARDPLAGVTTDTQY
TRBJ2-1 13 TRBV5-1 ASSLRREGGNEQF
TRBJ2-6 14 TRBV12-3/TRBV12-4 ASSFLLDSGANVLT
TRBJ2-7 11 TRBV20-1 SAVGQGAYEQY
TRBJ2-1 12 TRBV10-3 ASTWGASYNEQF
TRBJ2-1 13 TRBV29-1 SVEGLGSSYNEQF
TRBJ2-1 15 TRBV30 AWRGGTSATFYNEQF
TRBJ2-1 13 TRBV3-1 ASSLGRDGNNEQF
TRBJ1-1 11 TRBV5-1 ASSLVVGTEAF
TRBJ2-2 11 TRBV28 ASSRTVRGELF
TRBJ2-7 11 TRBV3-2 ASEMSTGREQY
TRBJ2-6 14 TRBV4-3 ASSQDGASGANVLT
TRBJ2-7 13 TRBV20-1 SARGYLGSTYEQY
TRBJ2-5 13 TRBV7-2 ASSLVAGGPETQY
TRBJ2-3 13 TRBV7-6 ASSSAGAVTDTQY
TRBJ2-2 15 TRBV3-1 ASSQDTLSSNTGELF
TRBJ1-4 12 TRBV7-2 ASSETGGFEKLF
TRBJ2-2 13 TRBV9 ASSRQPVNTGELF
TRBJ2-7 12 TRBV12-3/TRBV12-4 ASRGGQGALEQY
TRBJ2-1 14 TRBV7-2 ASSLAVAGGHNEQF
TRBJ2-1 17 TRBV27 ASRSSPMPWTSAYNEQF